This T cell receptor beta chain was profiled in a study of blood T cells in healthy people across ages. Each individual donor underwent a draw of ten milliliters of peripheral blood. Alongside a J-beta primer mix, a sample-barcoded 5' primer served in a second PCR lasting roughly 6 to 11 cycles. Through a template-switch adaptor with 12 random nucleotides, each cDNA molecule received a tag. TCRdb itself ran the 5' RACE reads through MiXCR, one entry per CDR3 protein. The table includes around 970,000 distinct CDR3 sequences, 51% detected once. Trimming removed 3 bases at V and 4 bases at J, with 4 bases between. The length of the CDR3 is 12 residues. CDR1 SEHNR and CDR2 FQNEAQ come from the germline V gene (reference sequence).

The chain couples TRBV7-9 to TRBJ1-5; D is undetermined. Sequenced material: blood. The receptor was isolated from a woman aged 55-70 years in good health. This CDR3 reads CASSFANQPQHF. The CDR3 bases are TGTGCCAGCAGCTTTGCTAATCAGCCCCAGCATTTT.